This TCR beta chain comes out of a study of T cell responses to AZD1222 COVID-19 vaccine. Study-wide background: Analyses pooled second doses at about 4 or about 12 weeks. Study outcomes and limitations: The peak T cell response came first, and repertoires were sampled only after it. Most donors were white British and more were female, and clonal diversity was possibly underestimated. The CD4 TCRs associated with vaccination extended across spike and predominated at 160-218 and 743-854.

Note on this clone: Its antigen remains unknown.

Here immunoSEQ multiplex PCR was the method, and the copy in TCRdb shows in-frame clones only, minus some. The table lists more than 150,000 clones, about 93% of them singletons. This receptor was identified in an adult in good health. Sample: peripheral blood, taken on day 0 of AZD1222 vaccination.

As DNA, the CDR3 is TGTGCCAGCAGCCAGGTAGCTCTATCTGGGACTGAAGCTTTCTTT. Its protein product is CASSQVALSGTEAFF. The chain joins TRBV3-1 (or the pseudogene TRBV3-2) to TRBJ1-1; no firm D call. CDR3 length: 15 residues. Germline assignment: CDR1 LGHDT and CDR2 YNNKEL (reference sequence). V lost 3 bases and J lost 5, with 16 bases in between.